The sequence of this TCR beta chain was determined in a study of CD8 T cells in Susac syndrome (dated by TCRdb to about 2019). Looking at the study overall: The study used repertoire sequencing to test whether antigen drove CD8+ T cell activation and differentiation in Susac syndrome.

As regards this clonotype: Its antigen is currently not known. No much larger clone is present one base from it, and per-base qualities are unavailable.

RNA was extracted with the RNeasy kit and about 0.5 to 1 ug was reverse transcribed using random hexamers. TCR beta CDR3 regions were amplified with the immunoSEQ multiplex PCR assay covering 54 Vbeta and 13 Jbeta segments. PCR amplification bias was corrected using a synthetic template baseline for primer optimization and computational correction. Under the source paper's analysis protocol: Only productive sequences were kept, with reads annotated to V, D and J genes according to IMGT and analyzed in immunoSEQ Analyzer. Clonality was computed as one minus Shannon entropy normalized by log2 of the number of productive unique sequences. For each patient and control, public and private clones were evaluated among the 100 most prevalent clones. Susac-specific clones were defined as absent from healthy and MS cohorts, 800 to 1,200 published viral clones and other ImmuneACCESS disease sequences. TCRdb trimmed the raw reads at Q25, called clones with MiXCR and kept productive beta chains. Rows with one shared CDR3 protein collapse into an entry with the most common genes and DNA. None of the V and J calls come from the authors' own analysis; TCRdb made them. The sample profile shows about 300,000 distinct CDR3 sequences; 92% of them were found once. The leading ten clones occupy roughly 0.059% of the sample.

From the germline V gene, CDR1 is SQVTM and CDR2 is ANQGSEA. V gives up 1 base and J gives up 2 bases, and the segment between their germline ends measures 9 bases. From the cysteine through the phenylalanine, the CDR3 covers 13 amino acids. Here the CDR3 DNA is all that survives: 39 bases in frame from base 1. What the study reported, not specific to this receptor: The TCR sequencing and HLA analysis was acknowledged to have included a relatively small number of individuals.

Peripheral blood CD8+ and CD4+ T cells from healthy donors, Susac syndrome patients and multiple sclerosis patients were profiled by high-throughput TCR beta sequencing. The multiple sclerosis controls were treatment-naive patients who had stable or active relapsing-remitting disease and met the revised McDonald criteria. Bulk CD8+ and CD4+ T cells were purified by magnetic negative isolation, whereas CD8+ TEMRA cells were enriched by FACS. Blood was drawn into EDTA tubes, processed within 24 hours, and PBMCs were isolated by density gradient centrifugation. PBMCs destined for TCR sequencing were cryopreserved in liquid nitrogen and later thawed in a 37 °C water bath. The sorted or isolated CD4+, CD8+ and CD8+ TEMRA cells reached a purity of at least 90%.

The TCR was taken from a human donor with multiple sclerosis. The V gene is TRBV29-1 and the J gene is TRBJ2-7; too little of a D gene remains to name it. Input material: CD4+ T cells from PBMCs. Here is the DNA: TGCAGCGTTGAAGGTGCCAGCCCCTACGAGCAGTACTTC. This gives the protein CSVEGASPYEQYF.